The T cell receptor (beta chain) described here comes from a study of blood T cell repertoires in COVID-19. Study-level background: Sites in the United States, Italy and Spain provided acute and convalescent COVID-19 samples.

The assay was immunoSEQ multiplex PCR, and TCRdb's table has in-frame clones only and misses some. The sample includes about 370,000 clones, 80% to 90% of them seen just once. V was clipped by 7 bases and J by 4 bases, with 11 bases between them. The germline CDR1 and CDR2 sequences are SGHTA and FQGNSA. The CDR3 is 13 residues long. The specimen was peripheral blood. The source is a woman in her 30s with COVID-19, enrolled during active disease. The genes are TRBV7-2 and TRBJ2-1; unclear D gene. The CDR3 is CASTKERYNEQFF. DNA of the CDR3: TGTGCCAGCACCAAGGAGAGATACAATGAGCAGTTCTTC.